What follows is one TCR beta chain and its context. The source of the sample is a study of spatial heterogeneity in lung cancer. Study details: Alpha-chain sequences were consistently detected in smaller numbers than beta-chain sequences. The average count in raw reads for each unique TCR and UMI combination exceeded eight appearances.

This CDR3 contains 13 residues. Trimming pared 5 bases from V and 2 bases from J, leaving 7 bases between. The germline V gene has CDR1 SGHTA and CDR2 FQGNSA. Described time point: sample taken at primary tumor resection. Sequencing of whole RNA from tumor, nontumor lung or frozen PBMC involved no sorting. The donors, 72 patients with untreated early-stage non-small cell lung cancer, provided the samples. A unique molecular identifier was carried by every single TCR cDNA molecule. TCRdb reprocessed the 5' RACE reads via MiXCR and lists one record per CDR3 protein. The sample lists 70,000 to 90,000 distinct CDR3 sequences; roughly 15% were seen once.

The source was PBMCs, collected at surgery. The chain joins TRBV7-2 to TRBJ2-1; D is undetermined. The source of this sequence is a male donor with early-stage non-small cell lung cancer. The DNA of the CDR3 is TGTGCCAGCAGCCAACCTACCTACAATGAGCAGTTCTTC. Its translation: CASSQPTYNEQFF.